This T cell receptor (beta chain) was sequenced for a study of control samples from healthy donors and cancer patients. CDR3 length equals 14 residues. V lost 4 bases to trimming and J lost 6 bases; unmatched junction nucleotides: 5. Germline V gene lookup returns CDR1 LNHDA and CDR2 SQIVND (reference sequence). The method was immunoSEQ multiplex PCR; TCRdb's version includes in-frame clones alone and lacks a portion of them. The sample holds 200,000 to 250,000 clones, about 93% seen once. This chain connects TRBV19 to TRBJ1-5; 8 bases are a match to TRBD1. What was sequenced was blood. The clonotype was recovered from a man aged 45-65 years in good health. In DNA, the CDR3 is TGTGCCAGTAGTACCGGACAGGGCGGTCAGCCCCAGCATTTT. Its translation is CASSTGQGGQPQHF.